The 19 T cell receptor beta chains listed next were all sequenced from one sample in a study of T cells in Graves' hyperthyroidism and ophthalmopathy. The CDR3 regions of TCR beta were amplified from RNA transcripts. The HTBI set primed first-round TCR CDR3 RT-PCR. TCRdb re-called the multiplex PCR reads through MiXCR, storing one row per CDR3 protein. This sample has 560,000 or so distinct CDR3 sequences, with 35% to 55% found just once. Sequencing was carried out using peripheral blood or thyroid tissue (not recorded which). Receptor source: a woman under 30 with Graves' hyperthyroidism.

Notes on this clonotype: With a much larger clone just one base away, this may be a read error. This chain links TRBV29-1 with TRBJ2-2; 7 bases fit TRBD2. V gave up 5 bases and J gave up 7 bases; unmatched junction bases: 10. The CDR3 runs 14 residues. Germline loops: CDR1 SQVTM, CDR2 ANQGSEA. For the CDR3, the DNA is TGCAGCGTTTCGGGCGGGAGCTTTATCGGGGAGCTGTTTTTT. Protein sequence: CSVSGGSFIGELFF.

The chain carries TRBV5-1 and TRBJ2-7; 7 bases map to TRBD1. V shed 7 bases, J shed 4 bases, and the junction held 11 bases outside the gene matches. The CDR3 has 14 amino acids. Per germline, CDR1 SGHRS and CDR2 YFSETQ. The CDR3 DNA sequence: TGCGCCAGCCGCGCGACAGGGTTATGGTACGAGCAGTACTTC. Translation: CASRATGLWYEQYF.

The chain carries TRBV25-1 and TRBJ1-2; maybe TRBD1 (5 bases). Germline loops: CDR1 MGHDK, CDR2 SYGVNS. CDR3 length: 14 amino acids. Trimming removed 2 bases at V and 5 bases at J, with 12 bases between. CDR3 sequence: CASSEVGRVYGYTF. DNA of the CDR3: TGTGCCAGCAGTGAAGTGGGGCGAGTTTATGGCTACACCTTC.

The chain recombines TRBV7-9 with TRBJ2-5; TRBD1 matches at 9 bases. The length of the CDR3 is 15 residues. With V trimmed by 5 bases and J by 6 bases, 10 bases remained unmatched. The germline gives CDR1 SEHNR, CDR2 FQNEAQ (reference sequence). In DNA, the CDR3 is TGTGCCAGCAGCCAGGGACAGGGAGACGTGAAGACCCAGTACTTC. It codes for CASSQGQGDVKTQYF.

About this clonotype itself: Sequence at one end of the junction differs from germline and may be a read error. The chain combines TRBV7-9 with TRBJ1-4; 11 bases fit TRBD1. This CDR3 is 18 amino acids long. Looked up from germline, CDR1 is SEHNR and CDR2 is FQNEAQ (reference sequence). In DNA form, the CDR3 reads TGTGTCAGCAGCCGAAGGACAGGGGGCTCTACAACTAATGAAAAACTGTTTTTT. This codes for CVSSRRTGGSTTNEKLFF.

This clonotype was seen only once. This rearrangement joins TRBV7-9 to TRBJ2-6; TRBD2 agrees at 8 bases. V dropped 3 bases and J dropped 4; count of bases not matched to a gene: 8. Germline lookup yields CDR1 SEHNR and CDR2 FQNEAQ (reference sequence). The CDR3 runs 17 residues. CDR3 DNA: TGTGCCAGCAGCTTGTTCGGGGGGGCTGAAGGGGCCAACGTCCTGACTTTC. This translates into CASSLFGGAEGANVLTF.

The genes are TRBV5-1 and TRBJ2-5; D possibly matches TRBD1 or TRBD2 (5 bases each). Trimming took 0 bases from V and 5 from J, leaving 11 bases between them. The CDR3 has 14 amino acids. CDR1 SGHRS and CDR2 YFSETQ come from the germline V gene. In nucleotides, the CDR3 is TGCGCCAGCAGCTTGGAGGGGAGTATGGAGACCCAGTACTTC. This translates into CASSLEGSMETQYF.

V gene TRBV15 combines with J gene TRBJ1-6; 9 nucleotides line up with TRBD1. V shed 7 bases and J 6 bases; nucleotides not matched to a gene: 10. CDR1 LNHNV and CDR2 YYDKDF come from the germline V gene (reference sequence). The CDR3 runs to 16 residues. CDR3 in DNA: TGTGCCACCACGACAGGGGGGGAACAGCTTAATTCACCCCTCCACTTT. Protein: CATTTGGEQLNSPLHF.

The CDR3 region is CASSPGQSQQETQYF. CDR3 bases: TGTGCCAGCAGCCCGGGACAATCCCAGCAAGAGACCCAGTACTTC. The chain employs TRBV10-3 and TRBJ2-5, with TRBD1 as a possible D gene (6 bases). Germline V gene data show CDR1 as ENHRY and CDR2 as SYGVKD. Trimming removed 10 bases at V and 2 bases at J, with 20 bases between. The CDR3 is 15 residues long.

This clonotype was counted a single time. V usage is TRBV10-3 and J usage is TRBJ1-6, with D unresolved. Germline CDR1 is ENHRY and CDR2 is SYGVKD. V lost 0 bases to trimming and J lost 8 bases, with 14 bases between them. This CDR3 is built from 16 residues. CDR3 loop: CAISESGKFSHSPLHF. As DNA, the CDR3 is TGTGCCATCAGTGAGTCGGGGAAGTTCAGCCATTCACCCCTCCACTTT.

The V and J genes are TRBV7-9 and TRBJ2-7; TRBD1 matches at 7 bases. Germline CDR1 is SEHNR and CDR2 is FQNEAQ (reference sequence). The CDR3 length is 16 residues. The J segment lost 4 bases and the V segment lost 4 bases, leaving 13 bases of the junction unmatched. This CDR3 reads CASSSHPGQPTYEQYF. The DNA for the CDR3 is TGTGCCAGCAGCTCACACCCGGGACAGCCAACATACGAGCAGTACTTC.

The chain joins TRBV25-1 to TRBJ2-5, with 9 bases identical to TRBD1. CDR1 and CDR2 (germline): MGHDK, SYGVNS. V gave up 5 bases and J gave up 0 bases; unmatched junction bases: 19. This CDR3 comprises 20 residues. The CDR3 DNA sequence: TGTGCCAGCAGTCCTCCCCTAAACCGCCGGGACAGGGTCGACCAAGAGACCCAGTACTTC. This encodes CASSPPLNRRDRVDQETQYF.

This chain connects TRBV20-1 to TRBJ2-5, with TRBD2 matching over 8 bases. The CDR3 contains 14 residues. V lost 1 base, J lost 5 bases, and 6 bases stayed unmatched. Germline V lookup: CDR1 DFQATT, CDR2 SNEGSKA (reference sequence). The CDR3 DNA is TGCAGTGCTAGAGCCGGGACTAGTCGGGAGACCCAGTACTTC. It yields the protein CSARAGTSRETQYF.

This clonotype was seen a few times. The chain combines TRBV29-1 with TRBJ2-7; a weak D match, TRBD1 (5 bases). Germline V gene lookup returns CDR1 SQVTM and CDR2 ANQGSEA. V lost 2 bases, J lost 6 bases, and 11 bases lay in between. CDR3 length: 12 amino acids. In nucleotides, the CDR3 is TGCAGCGTTGAATCCAGGGTAGGCGAGCAGTACTTC. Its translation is CSVESRVGEQYF.

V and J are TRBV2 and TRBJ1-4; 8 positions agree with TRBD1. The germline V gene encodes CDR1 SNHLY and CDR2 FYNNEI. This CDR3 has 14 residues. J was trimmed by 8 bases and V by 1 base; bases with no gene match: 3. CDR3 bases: TGTGCCAGCAGTGAAGGACAGGGGTACGAAAAACTGTTTTTT. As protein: CASSEGQGYEKLFF.

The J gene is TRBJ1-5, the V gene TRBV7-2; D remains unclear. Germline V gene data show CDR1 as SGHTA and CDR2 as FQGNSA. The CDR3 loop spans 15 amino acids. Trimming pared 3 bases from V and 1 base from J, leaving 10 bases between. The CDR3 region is CASSLSSGSNQPQHF. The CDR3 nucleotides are TGTGCCAGCAGCTTGAGCTCGGGAAGCAATCAGCCCCAGCATTTT.

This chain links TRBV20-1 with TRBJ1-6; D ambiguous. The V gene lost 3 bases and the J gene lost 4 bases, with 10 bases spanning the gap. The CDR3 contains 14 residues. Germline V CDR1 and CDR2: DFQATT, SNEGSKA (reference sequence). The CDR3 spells CSARVGKYNSPLHF. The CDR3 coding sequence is TGCAGTGCTAGGGTCGGGAAATATAATTCACCCCTCCACTTT.

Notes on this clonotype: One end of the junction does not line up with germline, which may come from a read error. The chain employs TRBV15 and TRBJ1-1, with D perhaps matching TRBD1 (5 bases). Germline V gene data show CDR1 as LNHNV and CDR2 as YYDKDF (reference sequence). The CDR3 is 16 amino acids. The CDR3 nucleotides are TGTGCCGCCAGCAGCCCCCTGGGGGGAGCGAACACTGAAGCTTTCTTT. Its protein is CAASSPLGGANTEAFF.

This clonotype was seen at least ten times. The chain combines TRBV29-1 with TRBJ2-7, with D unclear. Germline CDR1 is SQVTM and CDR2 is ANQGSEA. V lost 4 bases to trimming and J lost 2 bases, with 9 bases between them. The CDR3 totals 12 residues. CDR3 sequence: CSVGAGTYEQYF. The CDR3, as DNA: TGCAGCGTTGGAGCAGGAACCTACGAGCAGTACTTC.